The source of this T cell receptor (beta chain) is a study of control samples from healthy donors and cancer patients. Here immunoSEQ multiplex PCR was the method, and the copy in TCRdb shows in-frame clones only, minus some. The sample carries 120,000 or so clones, roughly 91% recorded once. In its sample, this clone was seen a few times. The V gene's germline CDR1 is SEHNR and CDR2 FQNEAQ (reference sequence). This CDR3 is built from 15 residues. J was trimmed by 2 bases and V by 5 bases; bases with no gene match: 5. Sequenced material: blood. This chain uses TRBV7-9 with TRBJ1-2, with 10 positions matching TRBD1. This clonotype was obtained from a man in his forties or fifties in good health. This chain's CDR3 is CASSTTGGANYGYTF. In nucleotides, the CDR3 is TGTGCCAGCAGCACGACAGGGGGCGCGAACTATGGCTACACCTTC.